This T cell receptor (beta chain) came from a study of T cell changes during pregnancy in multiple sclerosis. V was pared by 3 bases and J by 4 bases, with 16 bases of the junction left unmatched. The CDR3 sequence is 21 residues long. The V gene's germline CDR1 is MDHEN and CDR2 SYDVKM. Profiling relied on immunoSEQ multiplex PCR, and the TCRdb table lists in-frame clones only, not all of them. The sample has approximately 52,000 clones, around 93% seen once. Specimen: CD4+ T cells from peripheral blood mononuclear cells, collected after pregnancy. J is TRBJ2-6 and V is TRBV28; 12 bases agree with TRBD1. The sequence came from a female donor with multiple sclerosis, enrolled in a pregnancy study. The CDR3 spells CASSFGRFPGQGAGGANVLTF. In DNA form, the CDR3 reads TGTGCCAGCAGTTTTGGGAGATTTCCGGGACAGGGGGCAGGAGGGGCCAACGTCCTGACTTTC.